This record covers a single T cell receptor (beta chain). As yet, its antigen is unknown. This entry comes from a study of OX40 agonist ivuxolimab in advanced cancers. Across the whole study: Enrolled patients in dose escalation had cancers that were hepatocellular carcinoma, melanoma, renal cell or head and neck cancer. With a range of roughly 20 to 79, age averaged 60 years, and nearly 85% were male.

The protocol was immunoSEQ multiplex PCR, while the TCRdb copy is restricted to in-frame clones and leaves out a portion. The data contain 58,000 or so clones, approximately 80% of them seen just once; the ten biggest clones take up 0.55% to 0.8%. Per the germline V gene, CDR1 is MNHEY and CDR2 is SVGAGI. Trimming removed 5 bases at V and 5 bases at J, with 18 bases between. This CDR3 is built from 15 residues. Study-wide findings and caveats: In the 0.1 to 3.0 mg/kg range, CD4+ and CD8+ blood T cells had expanded clonally by week 6.

The chain links TRBV6-5 to TRBJ1-1; tentative D call: TRBD1 (5 bases). Sequenced here: CD4+ or CD8+ T cells sorted from blood, sampled in a trial of the OX40 agonist ivuxolimab. This clonotype originated in an adult with an advanced solid tumor such as melanoma, head and neck, liver or kidney cancer. CDR3 sequence: CASSTDYGARTEAFF. The CDR3 region has the DNA TGTGCCAGCAGTACCGACTATGGGGCACGGACTGAAGCTTTCTTT.